This TCR beta chain was retrieved from a study of shared clonotypes between healthy human individuals. Overall study results and limits: Tissue TCR repertoires likely differ from these blood-only repertoires.

At a deep level, the assay was run. The sorted-subset replicate PCRs were given around 190 ng DNA, which is approximately 30,000 T cell genomes. Sequencing used immunoSEQ multiplex PCR; TCRdb keeps in-frame clones, though not all of them. The table records approximately 2.3 million clones, approximately 95% of them present only once. Details on this clone: Its antigen is not known.

V was pared by 3 bases and J by 10 bases, with 7 bases of the junction left unmatched. This CDR3 contains 15 residues. Input material: naive CD4+ T cells from PBMCs. Sample subset: CD45RA+ positively selected. This clonotype was sampled from a man aged 18-30 years in good health. Some clones in this sample may be carry-over from other donors' samples. The chain recombines TRBV23-1 with TRBJ2-2; 11 bases align to TRBD2. TRBV23-1 is labeled an ORF, and its function is uncertain. The CDR3 sequence: CASSHATSGIVELFF. The DNA for the CDR3 is TGCGCCAGCAGTCACGCGACTAGCGGGATCGTGGAGCTGTTTTTT.